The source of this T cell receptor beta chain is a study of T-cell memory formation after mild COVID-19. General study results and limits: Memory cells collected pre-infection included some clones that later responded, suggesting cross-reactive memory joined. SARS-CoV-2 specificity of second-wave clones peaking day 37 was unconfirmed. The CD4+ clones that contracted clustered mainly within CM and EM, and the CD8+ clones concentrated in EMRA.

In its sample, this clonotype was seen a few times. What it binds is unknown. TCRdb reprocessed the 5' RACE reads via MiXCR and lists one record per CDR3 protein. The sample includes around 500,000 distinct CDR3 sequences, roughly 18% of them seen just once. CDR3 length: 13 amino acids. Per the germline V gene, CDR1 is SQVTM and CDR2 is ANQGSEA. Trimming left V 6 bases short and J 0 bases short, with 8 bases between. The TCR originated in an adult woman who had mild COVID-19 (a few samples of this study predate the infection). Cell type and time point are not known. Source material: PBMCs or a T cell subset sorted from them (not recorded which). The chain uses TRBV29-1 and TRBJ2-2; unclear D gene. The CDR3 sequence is CSVRPPNTGELFF. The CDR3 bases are TGCAGCGTGCGTCCCCCGAACACCGGGGAGCTGTTTTTT.